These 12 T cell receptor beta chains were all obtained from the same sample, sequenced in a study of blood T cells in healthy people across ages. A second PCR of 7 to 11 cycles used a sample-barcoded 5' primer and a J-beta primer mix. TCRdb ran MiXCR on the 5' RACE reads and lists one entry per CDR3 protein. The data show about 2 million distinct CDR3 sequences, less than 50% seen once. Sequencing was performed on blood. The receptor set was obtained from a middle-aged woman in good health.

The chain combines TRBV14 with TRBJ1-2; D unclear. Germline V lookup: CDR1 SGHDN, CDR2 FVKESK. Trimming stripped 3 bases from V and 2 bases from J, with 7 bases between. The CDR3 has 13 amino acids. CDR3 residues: CASSQKINYGYTF. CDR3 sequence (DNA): TGTGCCAGCAGCCAGAAAATCAACTATGGCTACACCTTC.

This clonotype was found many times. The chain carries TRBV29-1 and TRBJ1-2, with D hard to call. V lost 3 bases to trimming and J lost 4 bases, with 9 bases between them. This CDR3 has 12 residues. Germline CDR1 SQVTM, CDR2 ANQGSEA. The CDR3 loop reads CSVDQEVYGYTF. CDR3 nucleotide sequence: TGCAGCGTTGACCAGGAGGTCTATGGCTACACCTTC.

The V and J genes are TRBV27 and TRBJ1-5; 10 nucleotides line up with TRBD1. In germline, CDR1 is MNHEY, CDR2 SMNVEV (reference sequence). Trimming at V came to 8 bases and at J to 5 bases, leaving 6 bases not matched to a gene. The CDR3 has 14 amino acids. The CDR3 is CASGTTGGYQPQHF. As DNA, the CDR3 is TGTGCCAGCGGGACGACAGGGGGCTATCAGCCCCAGCATTTT.

CDR3 residues: CASSDGGGQHQPQHF. CDR3 in DNA: TGCGCCAGCAGCGACGGGGGGGGACAGCATCAGCCCCAGCATTTT. The V gene is TRBV5-1, the J gene TRBJ1-5, with 7 bases that match TRBD1. Germline V gene data show CDR1 as SGHRS and CDR2 as YFSETQ. CDR3 length equals 15 residues. Losses at the gene ends were 4 bases for V and 5 bases for J; bases not matched to a gene: 9.

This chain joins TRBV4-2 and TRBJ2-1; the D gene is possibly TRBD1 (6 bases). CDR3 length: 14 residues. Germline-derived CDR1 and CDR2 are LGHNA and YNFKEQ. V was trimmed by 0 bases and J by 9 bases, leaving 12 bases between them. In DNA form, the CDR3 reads TGTGCCAGCAGCCAAGAGGTACCAGGGGTTGAGCAGTTCTTC. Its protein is CASSQEVPGVEQFF.

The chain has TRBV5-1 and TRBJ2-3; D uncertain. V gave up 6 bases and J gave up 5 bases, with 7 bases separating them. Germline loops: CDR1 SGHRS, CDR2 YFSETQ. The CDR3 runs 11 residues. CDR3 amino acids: CASTDGDTQYF. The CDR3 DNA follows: TGCGCCAGCACCGACGGAGATACGCAGTATTTT.

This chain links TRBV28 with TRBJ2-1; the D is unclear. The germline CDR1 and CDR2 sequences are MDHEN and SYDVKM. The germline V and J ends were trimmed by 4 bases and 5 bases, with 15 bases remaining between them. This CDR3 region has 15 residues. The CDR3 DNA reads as TGTGCCAGCAGTTCCCCCCCCCCTAGTCACAATGAGCAGTTCTTC. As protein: CASSSPPPSHNEQFF. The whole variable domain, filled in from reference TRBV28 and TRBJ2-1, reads DVKVTQSSRYLVKRTGEKVFLECVQDMDHENMFWYRQDPGLGLRLIYFSYDVKMKEKGDIPEGYSVSREKKERFSLILESASTNQTSMYLCASSSPPPSHNEQFFGPGTRLTVL.

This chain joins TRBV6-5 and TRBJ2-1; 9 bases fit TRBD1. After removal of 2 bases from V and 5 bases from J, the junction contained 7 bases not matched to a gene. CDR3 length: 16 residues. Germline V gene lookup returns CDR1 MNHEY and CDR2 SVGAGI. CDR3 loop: CASSYLGTGTHNEQFF. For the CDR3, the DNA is TGTGCCAGCAGTTACCTAGGGACAGGGACCCACAATGAGCAGTTCTTC.

CDR3 sequence (DNA): TGCAGTGCTGAGCCCCCATCAACTAATGAAAAACTGTTTTTT. Translating it yields CSAEPPSTNEKLFF. The chain couples TRBV20-1 to TRBJ1-4, with unresolved D. Looked up from germline, CDR1 is DFQATT and CDR2 is SNEGSKA (reference sequence). V lost 5 bases to trimming and J lost 0 bases, with 10 bases between them. CDR3 size: 14 residues.

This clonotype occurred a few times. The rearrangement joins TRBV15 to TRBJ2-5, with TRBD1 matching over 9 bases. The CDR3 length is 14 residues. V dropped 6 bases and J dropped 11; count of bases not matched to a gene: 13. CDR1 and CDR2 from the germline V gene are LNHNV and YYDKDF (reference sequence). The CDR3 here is CATSSDRGRNEQYF. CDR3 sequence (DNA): TGTGCCACCAGTTCGGACAGGGGAAGGAATGAGCAGTACTTC.

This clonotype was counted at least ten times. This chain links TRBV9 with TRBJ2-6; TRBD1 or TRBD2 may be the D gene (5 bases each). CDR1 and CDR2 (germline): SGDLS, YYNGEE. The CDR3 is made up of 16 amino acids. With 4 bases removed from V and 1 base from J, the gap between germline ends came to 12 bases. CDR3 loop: CASSSGASSGANVLTF. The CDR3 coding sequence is TGTGCCAGCAGCTCCGGGGCGTCATCTGGGGCCAACGTCCTGACTTTC.

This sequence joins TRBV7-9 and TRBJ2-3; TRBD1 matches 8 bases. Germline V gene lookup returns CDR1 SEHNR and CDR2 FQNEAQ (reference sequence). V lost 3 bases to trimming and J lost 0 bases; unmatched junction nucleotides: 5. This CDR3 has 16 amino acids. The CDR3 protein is CASSLGQEVSTDTQYF. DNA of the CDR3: TGTGCCAGCAGCTTGGGACAGGAAGTTAGCACAGATACGCAGTATTTT.